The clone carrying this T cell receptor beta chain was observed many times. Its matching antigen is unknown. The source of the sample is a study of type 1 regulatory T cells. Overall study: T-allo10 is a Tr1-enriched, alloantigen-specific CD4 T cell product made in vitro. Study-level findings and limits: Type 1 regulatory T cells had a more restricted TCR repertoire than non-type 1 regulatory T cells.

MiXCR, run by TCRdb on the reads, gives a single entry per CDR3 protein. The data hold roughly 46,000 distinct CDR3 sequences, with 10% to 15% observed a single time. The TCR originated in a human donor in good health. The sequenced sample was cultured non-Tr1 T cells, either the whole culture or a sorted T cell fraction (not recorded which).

As DNA, the CDR3 is TGCAGCGTTCGGCTGCAGGGTAGTCTTTACGAGCAGTACTTC. Translation: CSVRLQGSLYEQYF. The J gene is TRBJ2-7, the V gene TRBV29-1, with D possibly TRBD1 on 5 matching bases. The CDR3 has 14 residues. The V end was cut by 5 bases, the J end by 4 bases, with 18 bases between. The germline CDR1 and CDR2 sequences are SQVTM and ANQGSEA.